This T cell receptor (beta chain) was found in a study of cytomegalovirus exposure and HLA in healthy donors. Findings of the study overall: Most observed TCR sequences were rare, whereas some public TCRs were detected in many donors. A link between a missense DCLRE1C variant and TCR beta V- and J-gene trimming emerged from a later analysis.

Germline V CDR1 and CDR2: MDHEN, SYDVKM. This CDR3 has 16 residues. V was pared by 6 bases and J by 1 base, with 7 bases of the junction left unmatched. PCR involved 60 Vbeta and 13 Jbeta primers. The data were produced by immunoSEQ multiplex PCR, yet TCRdb's version contains in-frame clones alone and is incomplete. The table lists around 100,000 clones, 60% to 85% of them singletons, with around 5% in the top ten. On this clone: Its antigen is as yet unknown.

The donors were healthy bone marrow donors. Sequencing used PBMCs. The clonotype was recovered from a woman aged 18-30 years in good health and CMV-seropositive. The genes are TRBV28 and TRBJ1-5; 9 positions agree with TRBD1. DNA for the CDR3: TGTGCCAGCAGCGCCGGGACAGGGAGGAGCAATCAGCCCCAGCATTTT. It translates to CASSAGTGRSNQPQHF. The variable domain in full, with the rest retrieved from reference TRBV28 and TRBJ1-5, is DVKVTQSSRYLVKRTGEKVFLECVQDMDHENMFWYRQDPGLGLRLIYFSYDVKMKEKGDIPEGYSVSREKKERFSLILESASTNQTSMYLCASSAGTGRSNQPQHFGDGTRLSIL.